The 9 T cell receptor beta chains in this list originate from one sample, sequenced in a study of T cells in Graves' hyperthyroidism and ophthalmopathy. Amplification of TCR beta CDR3 regions was performed using RNA transcripts as template. HTBI primers drove first-round RT-PCR of the TCR CDR3. TCRdb processed the multiplex PCR reads anew with MiXCR; each CDR3 protein has one entry. The sample has about 520,000 distinct CDR3 sequences, approximately 25% seen once. The sequencing sample was made of blood. Source of these receptors: a woman in her 30s with Graves' ophthalmopathy.

This clonotype was picked up many times. The chain couples TRBV6-5 to TRBJ2-2; D not resolved. CDR1 and CDR2 from the germline V gene are MNHEY and SVGAGI. V was trimmed by 6 bases and J by 0 bases, leaving 8 bases between them. This CDR3 is built from 14 residues. Here the CDR3 DNA reads TGTGCCAGCAGGTACAGCACGAACACCGGGGAGCTGTTTTTT. This translates into CASRYSTNTGELFF.

V usage is TRBV29-1 and J usage is TRBJ1-2; D call uncertain. CDR1 and CDR2 (germline): SQVTM, ANQGSEA. V lost 0 bases, J lost 3 bases, and 11 bases lay in between. The CDR3 consists of 14 residues. The CDR3 bases are TGCAGCGTTGAAGAGATCCTCGGCTACTATGGCTACACCTTC. Translating it yields CSVEEILGYYGYTF. Full variable domain (missing parts from reference TRBV29-1 and TRBJ1-2): SAVISQKPSRDICQRGTSLTIQCQVDSQVTMMFWYRQQPGQSLTLIATANQGSEATYESGFVIDKFPISRPNLTFSTLTVSNMSPEDSSIYLCSVEEILGYYGYTFGSGTRLTVV.

Details on this clonotype: A read error may account for a junction end that differs from germline. The chain is built from TRBV6-1 and TRBJ2-7, with D unresolved. The CDR3 extends over 11 amino acids. CDR1 MNHNS and CDR2 SASEGT come from the germline V gene. The CDR3 DNA follows: TGTGCCAGCAGAGAAGGGTTGAAGCAGTACTTC. It encodes CASREGLKQYF.

This clonotype was detected many times. The chain is built from TRBV6-5 and TRBJ2-2, with 7 bases matching TRBD1. The CDR3 is 17 residues long. Germline values: CDR1 MNHEY, CDR2 SVGAGI. V lost 0 bases to trimming and J lost 0 bases; unmatched junction nucleotides: 4. The CDR3 DNA is TGTGCCAGCAGTTACTCGATTCAGGGGGCGAACACCGGGGAGCTGTTTTTT. This sequence encodes CASSYSIQGANTGELFF.

In its sample, this clonotype was seen many times. The J gene is TRBJ2-3, the V gene TRBV6-5; D uncertain. This CDR3 has 15 residues. Germline CDR1 is MNHEY and CDR2 is SVGAGI. Trimming pared 4 bases from V and 3 bases from J, leaving 14 bases between. CDR3 sequence: CASSSAQESTDTQYF. The CDR3 DNA follows: TGTGCCAGCAGTTCAGCCCAGGAATCGACAGATACGCAGTATTTT.

V usage is TRBV18 and J usage is TRBJ1-6; D not resolved. Germline assignment: CDR1 KGHSH and CDR2 LQKENI. This CDR3 is 13 amino acids long. Trimming stripped 0 bases from V and 7 bases from J, with 4 bases between. This CDR3 reads CASSPPSNSPLHF. CDR3 nucleotides: TGTGCCAGCTCACCACCGTCGAATTCACCCCTCCACTTT. Full variable domain (outside the CDR3, taken from reference TRBV18 and TRBJ1-6): NAGVMQNPRHLVRRRGQEARLRCSPMKGHSHVYWYRQLPEEGLKFMVYLQKENIIDESGMPKERFSAEFPKEGPSILRIQQVVRGDSAAYFCASSPPSNSPLHFGNGTRLTVT.

This clonotype occurred many times. V is TRBV7-8 and J is TRBJ2-5, with TRBD2 matching 10 bases. J gave up 5 bases and V 5 bases, and 8 bases lay outside the gene matches. Per germline, CDR1 SGHVS and CDR2 FQNEAQ. This CDR3 comprises 15 residues. CDR3 coding DNA: TGTGCCAGCAGCGACGAGCGGGGGGGGGGCGAGACCCAGTACTTC. Its protein is CASSDERGGGETQYF.

This clonotype was seen more than once but under ten times. The chain is built from TRBV20-1 and TRBJ1-1, with a tentative D call TRBD1 (6 bases). V was clipped by 6 bases and J by 2 bases, with 22 bases between them. The CDR3 runs 16 residues. CDR1 DFQATT and CDR2 SNEGSKA come from the germline V gene (reference sequence). In DNA, the CDR3 is TGCAGTGCAAGCGACAGGCGGTCTGGGGGTAACACTGAAGCTTTCTTT. This translates into CSASDRRSGGNTEAFF.

This clonotype was seen many times. The rearrangement links TRBV7-8 to TRBJ1-1; D is possibly TRBD1 (5 bases). CDR1 and CDR2 from the germline V gene are SGHVS and FQNEAQ. CDR3 length: 14 amino acids. V was clipped by 0 bases and J by 6 bases, with 11 bases between them. The CDR3 is CASSLALGVSEAFF. CDR3 sequence (DNA): TGTGCCAGCAGCTTAGCTTTGGGGGTTTCTGAAGCTTTCTTT.